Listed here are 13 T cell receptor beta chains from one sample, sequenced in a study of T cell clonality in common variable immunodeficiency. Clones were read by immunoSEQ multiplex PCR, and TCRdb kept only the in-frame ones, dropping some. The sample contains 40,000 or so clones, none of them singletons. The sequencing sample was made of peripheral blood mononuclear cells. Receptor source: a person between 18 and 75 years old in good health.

Here the CDR3 reads CASSGYRVGNEKLFF. The sequenced part of the CDR3 DNA is TGTGCCAGCAGCGGATACAGGGTTGGCAATGAAAAG. This sequence joins TRBV11-2 and TRBJ2-2; a possible D gene is TRBD1 (6 bases). The read ends 3 residues before the CDR3 terminus; that terminus is restored from the germline J gene. Germline loops: CDR1 SGHAT, CDR2 FQNNGV. This CDR3 is built from 15 residues. Combining the CDR3 with reference TRBV11-2 and TRBJ2-2 gives the whole variable domain EAGVAQSPRYKIIEKRQSVAFWCNPISGHATLYWYQQILGQGPKLLIQFQNNGVVDDSQLPKDRFSAERLKGVDSTLKIQPAKLEDSAVYLCASSGYRVGNEKLFFGEGSRLTVL.

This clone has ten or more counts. Partial CDR3 DNA: TGCAGTGCTGCAGAGGGACAGGGGGTTTCGGAA. As protein: CSAAEGQGVSE. The CDR3, in full, reads CSAAEGQGVSEAFF. The V and J genes are TRBV20-1 and TRBJ1-1; 11 nucleotides line up with TRBD1. The read halts 3 residues ahead of the CDR3 end, with the missing end drawn from the germline J gene. CDR3 size: 14 residues. The germline gives CDR1 DFQATT, CDR2 SNEGSKA (reference sequence).

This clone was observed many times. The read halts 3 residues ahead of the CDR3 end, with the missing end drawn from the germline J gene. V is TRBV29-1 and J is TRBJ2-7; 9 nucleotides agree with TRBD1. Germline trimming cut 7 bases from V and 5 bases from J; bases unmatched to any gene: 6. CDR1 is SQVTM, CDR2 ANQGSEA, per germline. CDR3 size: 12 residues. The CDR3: CSATTGGDEQYF. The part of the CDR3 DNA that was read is TGCAGCGCCACCACAGGGGGCGACGAG.

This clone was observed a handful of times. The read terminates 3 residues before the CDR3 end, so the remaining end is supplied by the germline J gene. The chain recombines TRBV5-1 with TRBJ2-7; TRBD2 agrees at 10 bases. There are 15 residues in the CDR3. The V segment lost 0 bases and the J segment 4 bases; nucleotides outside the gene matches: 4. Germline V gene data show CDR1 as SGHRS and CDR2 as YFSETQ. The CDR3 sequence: CASSLEPSGSYEQYF. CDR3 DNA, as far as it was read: TGCGCCAGCAGCTTGGAGCCTAGCGGGAGTTACGAG.

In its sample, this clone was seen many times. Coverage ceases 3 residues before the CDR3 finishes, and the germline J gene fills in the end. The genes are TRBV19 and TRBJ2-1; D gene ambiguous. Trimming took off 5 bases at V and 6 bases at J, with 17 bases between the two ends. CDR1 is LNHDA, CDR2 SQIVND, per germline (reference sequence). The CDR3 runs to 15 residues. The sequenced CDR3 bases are TGTGCCAGTAGTCCACTCCCCCTATGGTCCAATGAG. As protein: CASSPLPLWSNE. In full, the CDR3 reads CASSPLPLWSNEQFF.

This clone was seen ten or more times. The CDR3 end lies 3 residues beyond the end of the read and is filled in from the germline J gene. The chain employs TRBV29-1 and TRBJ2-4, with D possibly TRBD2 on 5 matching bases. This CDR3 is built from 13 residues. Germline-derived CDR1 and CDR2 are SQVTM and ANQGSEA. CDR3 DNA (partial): TGCAGCGTTGAAAACCTGCGGACTCGTGGT. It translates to CSVENLRTRG. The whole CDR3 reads CSVENLRTRGQYF.

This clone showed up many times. CDR3 amino acids: CASSDPADNEQFF. The covered CDR3 bases are TGTGCCAGCAGCGACCCCGCGGACAATGAG. The chain uses TRBV7-3 and TRBJ2-1, with unresolved D. Sequencing ends 3 residues short of the CDR3 end; the germline J gene provides the rest. V was trimmed by 5 bases and J by 5 bases, leaving 10 bases between them. CDR1 is SGHTA and CDR2 is FQGTGA in the germline V gene. The CDR3 covers 13 residues. Using reference TRBV7-3 and TRBJ2-1 for the parts outside the CDR3, the full variable domain is GAGVSQTPSNKVTEKGKYVELRCDPISGHTALYWYRQSLGQGPEFLIYFQGTGAADDSGLPNDRFFAVRPEGSVSTLKIQRTERGDSAVYLCASSDPADNEQFFGPGTRLTVL.

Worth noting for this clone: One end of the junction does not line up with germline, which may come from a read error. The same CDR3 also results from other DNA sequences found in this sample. This chain's CDR3 is CASSLGDRASGNTIYF. Partial CDR3 DNA: TGCGCCAGCAGTTTGGGGGACAGGGCGTCTGGAAACACA. This chain joins TRBV5-1 and TRBJ1-3; 9 bases match TRBD1. The read terminates 3 residues ahead of where the CDR3 ends, so the germline J gene completes it. Germline V gives CDR1 SGHRS, CDR2 YFSETQ. CDR3 length: 16 residues.

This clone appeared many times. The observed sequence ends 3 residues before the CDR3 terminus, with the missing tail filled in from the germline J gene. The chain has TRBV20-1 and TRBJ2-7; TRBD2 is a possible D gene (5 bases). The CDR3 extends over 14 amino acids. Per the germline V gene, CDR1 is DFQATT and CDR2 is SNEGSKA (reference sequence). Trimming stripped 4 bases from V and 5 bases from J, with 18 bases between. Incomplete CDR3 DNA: TGCAGTGCTACCGACCCCGTCGGGGAAAACGAG. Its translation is CSATDPVGENE. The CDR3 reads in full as CSATDPVGENEQYF.

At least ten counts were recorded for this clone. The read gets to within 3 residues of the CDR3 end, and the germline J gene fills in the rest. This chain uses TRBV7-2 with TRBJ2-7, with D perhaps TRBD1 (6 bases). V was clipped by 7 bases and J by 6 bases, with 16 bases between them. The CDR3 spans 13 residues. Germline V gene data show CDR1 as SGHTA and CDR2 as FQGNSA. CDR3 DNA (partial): TGTGCCAGCATCCCCCTAGGGGGAGCCGAG. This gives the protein CASIPLGGAE. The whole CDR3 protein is CASIPLGGAEQYF.

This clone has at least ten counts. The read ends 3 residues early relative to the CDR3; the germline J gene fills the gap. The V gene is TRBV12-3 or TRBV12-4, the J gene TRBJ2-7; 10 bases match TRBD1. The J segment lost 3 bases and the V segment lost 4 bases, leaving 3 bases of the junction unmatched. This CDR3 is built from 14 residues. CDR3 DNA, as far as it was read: TGTGCCAGCAGTTCCGGGACAGGGGTCTACGAG. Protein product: CASSSGTGVYE. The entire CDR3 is CASSSGTGVYEQYF.

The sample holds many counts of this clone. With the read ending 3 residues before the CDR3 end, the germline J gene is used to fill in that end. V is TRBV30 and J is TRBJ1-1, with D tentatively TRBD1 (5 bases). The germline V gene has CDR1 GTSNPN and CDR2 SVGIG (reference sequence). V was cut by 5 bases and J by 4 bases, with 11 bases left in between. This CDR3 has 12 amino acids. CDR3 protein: CAWDQGGTEAFF. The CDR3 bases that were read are TGTGCCTGGGATCAGGGTGGCACTGAA.

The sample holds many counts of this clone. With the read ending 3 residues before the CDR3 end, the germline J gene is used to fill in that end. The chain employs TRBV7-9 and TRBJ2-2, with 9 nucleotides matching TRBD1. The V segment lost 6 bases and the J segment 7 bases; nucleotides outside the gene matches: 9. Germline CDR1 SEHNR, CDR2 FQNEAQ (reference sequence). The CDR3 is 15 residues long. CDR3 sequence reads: CASSHRDRDVGELFF. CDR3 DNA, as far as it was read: TGTGCCAGCAGTCACCGGGACAGGGACGTCGGGGAG.